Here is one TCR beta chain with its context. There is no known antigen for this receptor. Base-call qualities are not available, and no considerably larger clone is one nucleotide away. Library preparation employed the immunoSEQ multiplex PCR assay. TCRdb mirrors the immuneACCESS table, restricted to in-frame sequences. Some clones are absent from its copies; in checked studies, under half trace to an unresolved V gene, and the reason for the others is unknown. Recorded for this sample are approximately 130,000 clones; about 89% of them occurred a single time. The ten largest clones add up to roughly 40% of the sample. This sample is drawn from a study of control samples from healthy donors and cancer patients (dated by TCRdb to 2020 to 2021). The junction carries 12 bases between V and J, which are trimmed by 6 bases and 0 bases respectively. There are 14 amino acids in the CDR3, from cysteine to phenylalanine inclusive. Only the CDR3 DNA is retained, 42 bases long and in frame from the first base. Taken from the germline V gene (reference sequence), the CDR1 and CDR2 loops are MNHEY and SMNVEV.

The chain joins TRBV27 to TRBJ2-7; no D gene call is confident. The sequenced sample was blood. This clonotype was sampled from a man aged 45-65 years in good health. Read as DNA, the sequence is TGTGCCAGCAGAGCAGACGTAAACTCCTACGAGCAGTACTTC. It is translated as CASRADVNSYEQYF.